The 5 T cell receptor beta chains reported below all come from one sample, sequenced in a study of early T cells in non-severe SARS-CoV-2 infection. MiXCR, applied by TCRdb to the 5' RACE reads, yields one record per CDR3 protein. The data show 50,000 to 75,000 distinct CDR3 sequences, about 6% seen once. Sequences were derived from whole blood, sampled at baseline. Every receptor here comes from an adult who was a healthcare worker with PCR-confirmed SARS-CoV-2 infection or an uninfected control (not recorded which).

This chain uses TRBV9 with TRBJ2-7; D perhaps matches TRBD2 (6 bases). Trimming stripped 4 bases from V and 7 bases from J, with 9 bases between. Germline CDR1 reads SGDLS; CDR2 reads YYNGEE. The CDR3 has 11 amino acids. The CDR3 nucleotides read TGTGCCAGCAGCACCGGGGGTGAGCAGTACTTC. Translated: CASSTGGEQYF. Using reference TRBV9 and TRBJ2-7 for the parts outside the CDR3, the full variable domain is DSGVTQTPKHLITATGQRVTLRCSPRSGDLSVYWYQQSLDQGLQFLIQYYNGEERAKGNILERFSAQQFPDLHSELNLSSLELGDSALYFCASSTGGEQYFGPGTRLTVT.

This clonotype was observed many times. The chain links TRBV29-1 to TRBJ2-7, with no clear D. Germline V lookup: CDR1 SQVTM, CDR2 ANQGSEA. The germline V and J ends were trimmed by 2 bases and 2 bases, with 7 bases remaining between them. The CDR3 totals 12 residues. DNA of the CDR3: TGCAGCGTTGAACACAGCACCTACGAGCAGTACTTC. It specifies CSVEHSTYEQYF.

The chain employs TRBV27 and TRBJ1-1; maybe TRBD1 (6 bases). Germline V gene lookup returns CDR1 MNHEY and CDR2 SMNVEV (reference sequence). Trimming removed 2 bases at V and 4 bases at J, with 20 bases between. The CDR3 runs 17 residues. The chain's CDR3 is CASSLAYRDRGSTEAFF. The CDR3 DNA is TGTGCCAGCAGTTTAGCCTACAGGGACCGGGGGAGCACTGAAGCTTTCTTT.

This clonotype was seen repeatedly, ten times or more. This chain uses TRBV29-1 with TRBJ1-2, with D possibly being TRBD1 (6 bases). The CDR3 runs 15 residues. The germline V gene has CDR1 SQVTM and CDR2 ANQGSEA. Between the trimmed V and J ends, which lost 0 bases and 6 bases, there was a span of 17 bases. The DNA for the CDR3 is TGCAGCGTTGAAGATCTTAAGGGCGGGACAAATGGCTACACCTTC. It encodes CSVEDLKGGTNGYTF.

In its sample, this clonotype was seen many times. This chain's CDR3 is CSARGDRTDTQYF. The DNA of the CDR3 is TGCAGTGCTAGAGGGGACAGGACAGATACGCAGTATTTT. The J gene is TRBJ2-3, the V gene TRBV20-1, with 8 nucleotides matching TRBD1. Per germline, CDR1 DFQATT and CDR2 SNEGSKA (reference sequence). The V segment lost 1 base and the J segment 3 bases; nucleotides outside the gene matches: 0. This CDR3 has 13 amino acids.